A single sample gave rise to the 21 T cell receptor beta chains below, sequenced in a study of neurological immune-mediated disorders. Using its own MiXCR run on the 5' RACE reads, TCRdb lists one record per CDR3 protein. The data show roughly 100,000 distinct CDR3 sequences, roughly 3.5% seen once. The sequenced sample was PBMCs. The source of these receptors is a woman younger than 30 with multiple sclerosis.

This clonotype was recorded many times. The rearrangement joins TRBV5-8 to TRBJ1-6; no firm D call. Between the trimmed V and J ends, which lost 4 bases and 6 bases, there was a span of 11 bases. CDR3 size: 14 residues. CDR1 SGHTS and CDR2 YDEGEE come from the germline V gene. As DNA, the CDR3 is TGTGCCAGCAGCAGCCGGACCGGTAATTCACCCCTCCACTTT. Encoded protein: CASSSRTGNSPLHF.

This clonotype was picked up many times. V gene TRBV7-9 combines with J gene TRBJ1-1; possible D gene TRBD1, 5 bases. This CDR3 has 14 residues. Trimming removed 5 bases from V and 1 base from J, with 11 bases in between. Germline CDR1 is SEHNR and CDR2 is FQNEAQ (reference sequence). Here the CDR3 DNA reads TGTGCCAGCAGCGTGGGACGGCAGAACACTGAAGCTTTCTTT. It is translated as CASSVGRQNTEAFF.

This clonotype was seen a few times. CDR3 region: CASSEPGSTEAFF. The CDR3 DNA follows: TGTGCCAGCAGTGAACCCGGGTCCACTGAAGCTTTCTTT. The V call is TRBV2, the J call TRBJ1-1; unclear D gene. The V end lost 2 bases, the J end lost 4 bases, and 8 bases lay between the germline ends. This CDR3 has 13 amino acids. In germline, CDR1 is SNHLY, CDR2 FYNNEI.

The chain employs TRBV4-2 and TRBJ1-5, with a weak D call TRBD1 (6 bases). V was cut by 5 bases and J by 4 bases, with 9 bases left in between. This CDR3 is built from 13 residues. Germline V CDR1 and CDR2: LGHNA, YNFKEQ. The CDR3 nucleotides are TGTGCCAGCAGCAGGGGGGAGAATCAGCCCCAGCATTTT. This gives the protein CASSRGENQPQHF.

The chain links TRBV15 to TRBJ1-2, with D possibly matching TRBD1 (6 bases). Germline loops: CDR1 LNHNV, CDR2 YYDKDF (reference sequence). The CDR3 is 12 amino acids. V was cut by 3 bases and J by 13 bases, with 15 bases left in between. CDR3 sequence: CATSRRTGTATF. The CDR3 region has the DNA TGTGCCACCAGCAGGCGAACAGGGACGGCCACCTTC.

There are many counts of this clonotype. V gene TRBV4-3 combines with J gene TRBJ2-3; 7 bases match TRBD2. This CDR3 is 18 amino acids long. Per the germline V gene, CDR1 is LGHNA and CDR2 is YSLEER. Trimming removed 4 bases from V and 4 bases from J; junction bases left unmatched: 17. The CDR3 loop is CASSPGWPRERSSDTQYF. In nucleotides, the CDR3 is TGCGCCAGCAGCCCCGGGTGGCCGCGGGAGCGTTCGTCAGATACGCAGTATTTT.

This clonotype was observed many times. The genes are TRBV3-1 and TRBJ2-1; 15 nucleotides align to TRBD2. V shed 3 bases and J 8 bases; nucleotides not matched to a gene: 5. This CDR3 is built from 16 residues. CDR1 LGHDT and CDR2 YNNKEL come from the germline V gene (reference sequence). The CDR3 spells CASSHWTSGGAHEQFF. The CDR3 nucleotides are TGTGCCAGCAGCCATTGGACTAGCGGGGGGGCCCATGAGCAGTTCTTC.

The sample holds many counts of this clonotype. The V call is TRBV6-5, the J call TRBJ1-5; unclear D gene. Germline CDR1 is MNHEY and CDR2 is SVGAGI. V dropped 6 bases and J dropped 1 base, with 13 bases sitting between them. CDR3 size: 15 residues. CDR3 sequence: CASRPSRWSNQPQHF. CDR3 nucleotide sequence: TGTGCCAGCAGACCGTCGAGGTGGAGCAATCAGCCCCAGCATTTT.

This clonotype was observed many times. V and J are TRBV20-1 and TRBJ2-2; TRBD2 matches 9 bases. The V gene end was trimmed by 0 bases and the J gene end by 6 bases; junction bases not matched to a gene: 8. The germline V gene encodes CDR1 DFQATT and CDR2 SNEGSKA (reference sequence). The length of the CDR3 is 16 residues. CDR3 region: CSARELQRGDSGELFF. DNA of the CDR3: TGCAGTGCTAGAGAACTCCAGCGGGGGGACTCCGGGGAGCTGTTTTTT.

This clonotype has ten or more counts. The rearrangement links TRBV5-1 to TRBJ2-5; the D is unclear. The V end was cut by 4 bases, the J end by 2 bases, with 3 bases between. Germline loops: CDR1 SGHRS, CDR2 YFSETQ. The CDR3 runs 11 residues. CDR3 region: CASSIQETQYF. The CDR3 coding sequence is TGCGCCAGCAGCATACAAGAGACCCAGTACTTC.

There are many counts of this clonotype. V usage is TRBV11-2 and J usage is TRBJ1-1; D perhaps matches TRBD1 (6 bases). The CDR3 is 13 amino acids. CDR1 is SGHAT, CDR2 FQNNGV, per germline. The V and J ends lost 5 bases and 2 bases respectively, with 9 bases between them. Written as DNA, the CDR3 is TGTGCCAGCAGCGAACAGGGTAACACTGAAGCTTTCTTT. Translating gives CASSEQGNTEAFF.

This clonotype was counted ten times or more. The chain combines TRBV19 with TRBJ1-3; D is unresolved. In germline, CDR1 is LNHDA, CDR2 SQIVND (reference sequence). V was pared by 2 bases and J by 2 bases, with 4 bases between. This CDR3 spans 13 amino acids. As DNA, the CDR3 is TGTGCCAGTAGTATATCTCCTGGAAACACCATATATTTT. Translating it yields CASSISPGNTIYF. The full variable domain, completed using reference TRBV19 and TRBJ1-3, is DGGITQSPKYLFRKEGQNVTLSCEQNLNHDAMYWYRQDPGQGLRLIYYSQIVNDFQKGDIAEGYSVSREKKESFPLTVTSAQKNPTAFYLCASSISPGNTIYFGEGSWLTVV.

CDR3 sequence (DNA): TGCGCCAGCAGCTTGGATGGGATCAATCAGCCCCAGCATTTT. Translation gives CASSLDGINQPQHF. This sequence joins TRBV5-1 and TRBJ1-5; D remains unclear. This CDR3 is 14 amino acids long. The germline V gene has CDR1 SGHRS and CDR2 YFSETQ. V lost 0 bases to trimming and J lost 3 bases, with 7 bases between them.

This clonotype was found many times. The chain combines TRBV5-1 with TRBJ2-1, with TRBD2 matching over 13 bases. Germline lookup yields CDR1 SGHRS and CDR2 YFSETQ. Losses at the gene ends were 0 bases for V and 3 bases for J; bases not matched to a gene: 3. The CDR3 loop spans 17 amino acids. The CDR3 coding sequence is TGCGCCAGCAGCTTGGAGACTAGCGGGAGGAACTACAATGAGCAGTTCTTC. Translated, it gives CASSLETSGRNYNEQFF.

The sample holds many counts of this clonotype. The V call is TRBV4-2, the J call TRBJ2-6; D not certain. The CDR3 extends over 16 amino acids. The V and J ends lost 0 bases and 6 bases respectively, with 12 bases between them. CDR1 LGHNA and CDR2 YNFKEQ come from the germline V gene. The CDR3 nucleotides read TGTGCCAGCAGCCAAGATCCCCTAGGGAAGGCCAACGTCCTGACTTTC. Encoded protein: CASSQDPLGKANVLTF.

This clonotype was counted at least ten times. This chain's CDR3 is CASSLGRDYEQYF. CDR3 DNA sequence: TGTGCCAGCAGTTTAGGGAGGGACTACGAGCAGTACTTC. The chain couples TRBV12-3 or TRBV12-4 to TRBJ2-7, with D maybe TRBD2 (6 bases). The CDR3 extends over 13 amino acids. With 1 base removed from V and 3 bases from J, the gap between germline ends came to 7 bases.

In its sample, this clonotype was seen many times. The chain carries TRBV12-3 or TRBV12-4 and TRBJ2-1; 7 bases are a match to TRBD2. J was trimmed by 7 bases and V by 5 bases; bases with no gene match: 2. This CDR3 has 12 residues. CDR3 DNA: TGTGCCAGCAGTGGGACTACGAATGAGCAGTTCTTC. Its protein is CASSGTTNEQFF.

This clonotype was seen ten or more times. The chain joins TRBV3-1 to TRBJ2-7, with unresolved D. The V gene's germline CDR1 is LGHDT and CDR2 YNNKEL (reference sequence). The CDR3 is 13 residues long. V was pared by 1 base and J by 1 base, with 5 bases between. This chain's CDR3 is CASSQASSYEQYF. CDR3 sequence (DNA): TGTGCCAGCAGCCAAGCCTCGTCCTACGAGCAGTACTTC.

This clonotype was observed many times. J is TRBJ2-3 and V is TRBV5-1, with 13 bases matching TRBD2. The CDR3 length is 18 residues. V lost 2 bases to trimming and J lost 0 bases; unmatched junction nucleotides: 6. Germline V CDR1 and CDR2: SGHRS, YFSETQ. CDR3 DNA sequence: TGCGCCAGCAGCTTAAGACTAGCGGGGGGCCCTAGCACAGATACGCAGTATTTT. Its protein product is CASSLRLAGGPSTDTQYF.

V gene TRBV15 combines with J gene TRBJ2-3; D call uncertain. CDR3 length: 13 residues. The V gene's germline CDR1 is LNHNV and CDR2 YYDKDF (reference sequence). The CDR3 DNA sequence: TGTGTCAACAGCAAGTCTAGCACAGATACGCAGTATTTT. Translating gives CVNSKSSTDTQYF.

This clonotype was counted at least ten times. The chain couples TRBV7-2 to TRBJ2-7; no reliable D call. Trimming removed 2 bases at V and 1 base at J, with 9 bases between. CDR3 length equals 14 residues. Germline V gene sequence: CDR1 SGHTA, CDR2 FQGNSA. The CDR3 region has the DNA TGTGCCAGCAGCTTACGGGTCCCTTCCTACGAGCAGTACTTC. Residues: CASSLRVPSYEQYF.